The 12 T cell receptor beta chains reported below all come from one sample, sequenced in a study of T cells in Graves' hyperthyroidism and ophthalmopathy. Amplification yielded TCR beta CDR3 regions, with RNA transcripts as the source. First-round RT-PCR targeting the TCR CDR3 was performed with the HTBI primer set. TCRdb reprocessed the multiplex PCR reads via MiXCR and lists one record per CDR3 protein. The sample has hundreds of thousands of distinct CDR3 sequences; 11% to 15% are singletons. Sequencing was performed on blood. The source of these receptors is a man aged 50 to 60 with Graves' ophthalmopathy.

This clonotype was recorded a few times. The CDR3 DNA follows: TGTGCCACCAGTGATTTGGAGGGGGGTGTCTACAATGAGCAGTTCTTC. Its translation is CATSDLEGGVYNEQFF. The chain carries TRBV24-1 and TRBJ2-1; D is tentatively TRBD1 or TRBD2 (6 bases each). The CDR3 has 16 residues. Trimming stripped 0 bases from V and 3 bases from J, with 11 bases between. Germline CDR1 reads KGHDR; CDR2 reads SFDVKD.

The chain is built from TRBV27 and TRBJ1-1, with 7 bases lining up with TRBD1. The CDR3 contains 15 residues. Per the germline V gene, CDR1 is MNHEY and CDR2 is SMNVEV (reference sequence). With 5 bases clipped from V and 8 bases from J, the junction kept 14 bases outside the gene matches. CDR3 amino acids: CASSGRGFGNQEAFF. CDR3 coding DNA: TGTGCCAGCAGTGGCAGGGGGTTCGGCAACCAAGAAGCTTTCTTT.

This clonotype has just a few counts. CDR3 nucleotide sequence: TGCAGCGTTGAGGGGACAGCATACGAGCAGTACTTC. Its translation: CSVEGTAYEQYF. V gene TRBV29-1 combines with J gene TRBJ2-7; 7 bases match TRBD1. The V gene's germline CDR1 is SQVTM and CDR2 ANQGSEA. The length of the CDR3 is 12 residues. Germline trimming cut 3 bases from V and 4 bases from J; bases unmatched to any gene: 3.

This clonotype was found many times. Here the CDR3 DNA reads TGTGCCAGCAGTTTGATAGGTAACTTGAACACTGAAGCTTTCTTT. It is translated as CASSLIGNLNTEAFF. The V and J genes are TRBV28 and TRBJ1-1; unclear D gene. Trimming cost V 3 bases and J 0 bases, with 11 bases left between them. CDR3 length equals 15 residues. Germline V gene sequence: CDR1 MDHEN, CDR2 SYDVKM.

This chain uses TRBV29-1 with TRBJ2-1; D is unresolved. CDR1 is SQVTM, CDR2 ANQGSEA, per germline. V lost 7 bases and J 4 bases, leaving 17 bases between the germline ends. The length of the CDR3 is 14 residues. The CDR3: CSGQLGIQYNEQFF. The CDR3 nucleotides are TGCAGCGGGCAACTCGGAATACAGTACAATGAGCAGTTCTTC.

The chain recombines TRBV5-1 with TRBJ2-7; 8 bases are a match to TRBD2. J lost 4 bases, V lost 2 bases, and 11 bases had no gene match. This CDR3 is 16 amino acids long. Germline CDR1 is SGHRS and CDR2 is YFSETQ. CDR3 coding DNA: TGCGCCAGCAGCTTTCCTATCAGCGGGAGTATATACGAGCAGTACTTC. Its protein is CASSFPISGSIYEQYF.

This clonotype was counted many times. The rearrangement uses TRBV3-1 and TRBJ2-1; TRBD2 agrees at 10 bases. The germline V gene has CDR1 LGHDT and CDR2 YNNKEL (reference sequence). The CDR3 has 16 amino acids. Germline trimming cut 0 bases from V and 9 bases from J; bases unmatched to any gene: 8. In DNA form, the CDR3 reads TGTGCCAGCAGCCAAGAAAACGAGAGGACTAGCGGTGAGCAGTTCTTC. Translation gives CASSQENERTSGEQFF.

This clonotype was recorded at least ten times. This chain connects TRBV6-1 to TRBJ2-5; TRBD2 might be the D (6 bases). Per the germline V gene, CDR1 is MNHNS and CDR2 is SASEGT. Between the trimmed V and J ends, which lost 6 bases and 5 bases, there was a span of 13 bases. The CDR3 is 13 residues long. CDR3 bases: TGTGCCAGCAGCGTTTCGCTAGCGGAGACCCAGTACTTC. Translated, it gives CASSVSLAETQYF.

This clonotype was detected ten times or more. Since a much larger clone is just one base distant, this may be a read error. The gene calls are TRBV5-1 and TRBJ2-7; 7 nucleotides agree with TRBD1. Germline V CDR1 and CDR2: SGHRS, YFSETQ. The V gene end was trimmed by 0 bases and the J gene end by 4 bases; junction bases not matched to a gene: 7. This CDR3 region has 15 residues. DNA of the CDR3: TGCGCCAGCAGCTTGGATGTAGGGGGCAGGTACGAGCAGTACTTC. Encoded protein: CASSLDVGGRYEQYF.

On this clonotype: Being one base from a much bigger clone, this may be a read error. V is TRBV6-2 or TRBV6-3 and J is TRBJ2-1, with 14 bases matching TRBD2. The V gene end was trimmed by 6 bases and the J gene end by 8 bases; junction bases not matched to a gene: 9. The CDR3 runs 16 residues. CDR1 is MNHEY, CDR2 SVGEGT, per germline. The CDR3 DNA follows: TGTGCCAGCAGACGGGGACTAGCGGGAGTTGTCTATGAGCAGTTCTTC. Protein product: CASRRGLAGVVYEQFF.

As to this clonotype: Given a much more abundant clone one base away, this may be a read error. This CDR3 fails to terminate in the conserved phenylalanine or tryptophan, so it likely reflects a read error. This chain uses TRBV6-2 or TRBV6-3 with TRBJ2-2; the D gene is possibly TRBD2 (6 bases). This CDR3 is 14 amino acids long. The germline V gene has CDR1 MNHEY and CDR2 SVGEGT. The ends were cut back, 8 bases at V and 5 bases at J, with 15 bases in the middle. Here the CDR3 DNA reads TGTGCCAGCTCAATTACACGGGGGACCGGGGAGCTGTTTCTT. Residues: CASSITRGTGELFL.

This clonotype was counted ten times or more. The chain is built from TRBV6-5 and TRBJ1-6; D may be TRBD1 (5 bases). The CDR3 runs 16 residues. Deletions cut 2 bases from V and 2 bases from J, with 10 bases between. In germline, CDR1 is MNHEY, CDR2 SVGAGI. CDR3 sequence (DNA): TGTGCCAGCAGTTACGGCCAGGGCACCTATAATTCACCCCTCCACTTT. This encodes CASSYGQGTYNSPLHF.